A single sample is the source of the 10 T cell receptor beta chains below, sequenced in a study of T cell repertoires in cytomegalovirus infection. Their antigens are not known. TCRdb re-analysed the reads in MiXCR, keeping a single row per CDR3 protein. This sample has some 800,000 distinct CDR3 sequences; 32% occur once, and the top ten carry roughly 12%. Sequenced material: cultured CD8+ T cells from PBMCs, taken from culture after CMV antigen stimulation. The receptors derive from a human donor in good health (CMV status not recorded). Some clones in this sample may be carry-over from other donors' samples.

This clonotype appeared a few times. The CDR3 is CASSLRVIGGDFGYTF. CDR3 coding DNA: TGTGCCAGCAGCTTAAGGGTCATAGGGGGCGACTTTGGCTACACCTTC. The V call is TRBV11-2, the J call TRBJ1-2; TRBD1 agrees at 7 bases. Germline V lookup: CDR1 SGHAT, CDR2 FQNNGV. This CDR3 contains 16 residues. With V trimmed by 2 bases and J by 7 bases, 13 bases remained unmatched.

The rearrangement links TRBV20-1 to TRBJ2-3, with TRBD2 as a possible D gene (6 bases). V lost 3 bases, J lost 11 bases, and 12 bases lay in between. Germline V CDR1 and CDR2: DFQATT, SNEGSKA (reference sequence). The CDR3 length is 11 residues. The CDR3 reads CSARGLHGQYF. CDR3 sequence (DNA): TGCAGTGCTAGGGGACTCCACGGGCAGTATTTT.

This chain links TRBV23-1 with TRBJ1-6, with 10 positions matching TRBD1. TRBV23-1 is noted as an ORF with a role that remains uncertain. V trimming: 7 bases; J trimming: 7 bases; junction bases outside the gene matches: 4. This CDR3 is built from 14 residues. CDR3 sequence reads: CASTDRGRNSPLHF. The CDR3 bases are TGCGCCAGCACCGACAGGGGGCGCAATTCACCCCTCCACTTT.

As DNA, the CDR3 is TGTGCCAGCAGTTTAGTTCCCATCATACCGGGTAGCACAGATACGCAGTATTTT. The encoded protein is CASSLVPIIPGSTDTQYF. The chain combines TRBV27 with TRBJ2-3; D gene uncertain. The germline V and J ends were trimmed by 2 bases and 0 bases, with 18 bases remaining between them. This CDR3 is 18 amino acids long. In germline, CDR1 is MNHEY, CDR2 SMNVEV (reference sequence).

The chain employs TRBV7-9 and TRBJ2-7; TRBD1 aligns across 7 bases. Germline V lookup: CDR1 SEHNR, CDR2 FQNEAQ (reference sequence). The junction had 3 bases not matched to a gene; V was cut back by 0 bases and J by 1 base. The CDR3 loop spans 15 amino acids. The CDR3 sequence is CASSLATGPSYEQYF. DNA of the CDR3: TGTGCCAGCAGCTTAGCGACAGGGCCTTCCTACGAGCAGTACTTC.

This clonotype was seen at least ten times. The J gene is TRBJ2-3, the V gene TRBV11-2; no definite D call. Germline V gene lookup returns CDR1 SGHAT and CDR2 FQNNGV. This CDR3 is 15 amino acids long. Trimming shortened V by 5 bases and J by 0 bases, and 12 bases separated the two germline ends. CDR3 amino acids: CASSGLTPSTDTQYF. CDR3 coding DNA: TGTGCCAGCAGCGGCCTGACACCTAGCACAGATACGCAGTATTTT. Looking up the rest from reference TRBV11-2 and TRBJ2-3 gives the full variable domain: EAGVAQSPRYKIIEKRQSVAFWCNPISGHATLYWYQQILGQGPKLLIQFQNNGVVDDSQLPKDRFSAERLKGVDSTLKIQPAKLEDSAVYLCASSGLTPSTDTQYFGPGTRLTVL.

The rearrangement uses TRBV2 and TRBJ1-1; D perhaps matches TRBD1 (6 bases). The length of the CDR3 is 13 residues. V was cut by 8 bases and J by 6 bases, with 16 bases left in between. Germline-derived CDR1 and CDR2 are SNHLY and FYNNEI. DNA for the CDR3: TGTGCCAGCGGCCAAGGGGGTTCGGCTGAAGCTTTCTTT. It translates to CASGQGGSAEAFF.

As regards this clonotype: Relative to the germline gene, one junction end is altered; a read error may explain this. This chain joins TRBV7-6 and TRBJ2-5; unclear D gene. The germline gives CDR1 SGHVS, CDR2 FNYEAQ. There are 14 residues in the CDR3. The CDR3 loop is CASSSLINQETQYF. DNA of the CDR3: TGTGCTAGCAGCTCCTTAATTAACCAAGAGACCCAGTACTTC.

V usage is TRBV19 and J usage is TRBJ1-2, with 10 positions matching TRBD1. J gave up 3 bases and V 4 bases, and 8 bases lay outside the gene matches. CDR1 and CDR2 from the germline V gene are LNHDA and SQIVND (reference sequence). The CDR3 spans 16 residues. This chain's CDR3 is CASSTFEGQGYYGYTF. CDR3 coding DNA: TGTGCCAGTAGTACTTTCGAGGGACAGGGGTACTATGGCTACACCTTC. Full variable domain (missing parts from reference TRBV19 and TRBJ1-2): DGGITQSPKYLFRKEGQNVTLSCEQNLNHDAMYWYRQDPGQGLRLIYYSQIVNDFQKGDIAEGYSVSREKKESFPLTVTSAQKNPTAFYLCASSTFEGQGYYGYTFGSGTRLTVV.

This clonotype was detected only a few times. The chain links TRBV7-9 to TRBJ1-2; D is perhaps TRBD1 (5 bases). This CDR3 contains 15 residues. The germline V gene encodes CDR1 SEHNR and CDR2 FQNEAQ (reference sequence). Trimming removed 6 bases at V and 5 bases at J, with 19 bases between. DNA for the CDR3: TGTGCCAGCAGTTACGGACGGCGAGGGGTATATGGCTACACCTTC. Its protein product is CASSYGRRGVYGYTF.